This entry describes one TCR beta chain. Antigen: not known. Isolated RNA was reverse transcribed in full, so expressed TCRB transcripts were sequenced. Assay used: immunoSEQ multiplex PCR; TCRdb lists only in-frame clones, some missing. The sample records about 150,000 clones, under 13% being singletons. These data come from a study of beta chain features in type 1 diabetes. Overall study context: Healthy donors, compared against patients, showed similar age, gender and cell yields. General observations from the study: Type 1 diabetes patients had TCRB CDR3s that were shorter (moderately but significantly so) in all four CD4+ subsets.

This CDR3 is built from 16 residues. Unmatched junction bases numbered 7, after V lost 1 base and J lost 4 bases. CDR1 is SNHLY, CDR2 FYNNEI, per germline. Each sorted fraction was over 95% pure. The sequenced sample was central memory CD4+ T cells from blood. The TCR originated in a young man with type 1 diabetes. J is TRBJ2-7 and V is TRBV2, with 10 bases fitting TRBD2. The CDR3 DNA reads TGTGCCAGCAGTGAAGGTTTCGCTAGCGGGGGATACGAGCAGTACTTC. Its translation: CASSEGFASGGYEQYF.